What follows are 28 T cell receptor beta chains derived from one specimen sequenced in a study of T cells of healthy individuals. TCRdb called the 5' RACE reads again in MiXCR, with one record for every CDR3 protein. The table includes around 98,000 distinct CDR3 sequences, roughly 15% detected once. Receptor source: a human donor in good health.

In its sample, this clonotype was seen many times. This sequence joins TRBV28 and TRBJ1-2, with D unclear. The V gene's germline CDR1 is MDHEN and CDR2 SYDVKM. Trimming took off 6 bases at V and 0 bases at J, with 14 bases between the two ends. This CDR3 region has 15 residues. The CDR3 here is CASRPDGRPNYGYTF. In DNA, the CDR3 is TGTGCCAGCAGACCCGACGGACGACCTAACTATGGCTACACCTTC.

The V gene is TRBV5-1, the J gene TRBJ1-1; D uncertain. V lost 0 bases to trimming and J lost 0 bases, with 12 bases between them. CDR1 and CDR2 from the germline V gene are SGHRS and YFSETQ. The CDR3 sequence is 16 residues long. The CDR3 DNA is TGCGCCAGCAGCTTGGTTGGAGGAGGGTTGAACACTGAAGCTTTCTTT. Translated, it gives CASSLVGGGLNTEAFF. The full variable domain, with the rest looked up from reference TRBV5-1 and TRBJ1-1, is KAGVTQTPRYLIKTRGQQVTLSCSPISGHRSVSWYQQTPGQGLQFLFEYFSETQRNKGNFPGRFSGRQFSNSRSEMNVSTLELGDSALYLCASSLVGGGLNTEAFFGQGTRLTVV.

The chain is built from TRBV4-3 and TRBJ2-7; 8 bases line up with TRBD2. Germline loops: CDR1 LGHNA, CDR2 YSLEER. Trimming cost V 4 bases and J 0 bases; bases outside gene matches: 5. CDR3 length: 15 amino acids. DNA for the CDR3: TGCGCCAGCAGCCTTCTAGCGGGCAACTCCTACGAGCAGTACTTC. Translation: CASSLLAGNSYEQYF.

This clonotype was seen at least ten times. V usage is TRBV16 and J usage is TRBJ1-5; D unclear. Per the germline V gene, CDR1 is KGHSY and CDR2 is FQNENV. V gave up 0 bases and J gave up 7 bases, with 7 bases separating them. The CDR3 loop spans 13 amino acids. The CDR3 DNA reads TGTGCCAGCAGCCAATCGGGGTACCAGCCCCAGCATTTT. It translates to CASSQSGYQPQHF.

The V call is TRBV20-1, the J call TRBJ2-7, with a tentative D call TRBD1 (6 bases). Germline CDR1 and CDR2: DFQATT and SNEGSKA (reference sequence). This CDR3 is built from 13 residues. Between the trimmed V and J ends, which lost 6 bases and 3 bases, there was a span of 15 bases. CDR3 protein: CSAMGDIYYEQYF. The CDR3 coding sequence is TGCAGTGCCATGGGGGACATCTACTACGAGCAGTACTTC.

This clonotype was detected only a few times. V is TRBV28 and J is TRBJ1-1; D remains ambiguous. V was trimmed by 3 bases and J by 1 base, leaving 12 bases between them. The CDR3 consists of 15 residues. Germline V gives CDR1 MDHEN, CDR2 SYDVKM. The CDR3 region has the DNA TGTGCCAGCAGTTTTTACAGTTTACCGAACACTGAAGCTTTCTTT. It specifies CASSFYSLPNTEAFF.

The genes are TRBV20-1 and TRBJ2-5, with 11 positions matching TRBD1. This CDR3 comprises 15 residues. In germline, CDR1 is DFQATT, CDR2 SNEGSKA (reference sequence). V lost 0 bases to trimming and J lost 4 bases; unmatched junction nucleotides: 4. The CDR3 protein is CSARDFGTGGETQYF. CDR3 coding DNA: TGCAGTGCTAGAGATTTCGGGACAGGGGGAGAGACCCAGTACTTC.

This clonotype was found many times. This chain uses TRBV2 with TRBJ2-2; D is undetermined. The CDR3 totals 14 residues. In germline, CDR1 is SNHLY, CDR2 FYNNEI. Trimming pared 3 bases from V and 5 bases from J, leaving 10 bases between. CDR3 nucleotides: TGTGCCAGCAGTGAGTCTCGCTCAACCGGGGAGCTGTTTTTT. Translating gives CASSESRSTGELFF.

This clonotype was picked up a small number of times. The chain combines TRBV7-9 with TRBJ2-7, with unresolved D. This CDR3 comprises 13 residues. The germline V and J ends were trimmed by 0 bases and 2 bases, with 5 bases remaining between them. CDR1 and CDR2 (germline): SEHNR, FQNEAQ (reference sequence). CDR3 region: CASSLALAYEQYF. CDR3 bases: TGTGCCAGCAGCTTAGCGTTGGCCTACGAGCAGTACTTC. The variable domain in full, with the rest retrieved from reference TRBV7-9 and TRBJ2-7, is DTGVSQNPRHKITKRGQNVTFRCDPISEHNRLYWYRQTLGQGPEFLTYFQNEAQLEKSRLLSDRFSAERPKGSFSTLEIQRTEQGDSAMYLCASSLALAYEQYFGPGTRLTVT.

The chain recombines TRBV6-2 or TRBV6-3 with TRBJ2-1, with TRBD1 identical over 9 bases. This CDR3 is 16 amino acids long. CDR1 MNHEY and CDR2 SVGEGT come from the germline V gene. The trim removed 6 bases at V and 9 bases at J, leaving 15 bases unmatched. This CDR3 reads CASSLRMTGGSFEQFF. In nucleotides, the CDR3 is TGTGCCAGCAGCCTGCGCATGACAGGGGGATCGTTTGAGCAGTTCTTC.

This clonotype appeared a few times. J is TRBJ1-1 and V is TRBV28; TRBD1 aligns across 8 bases. V lost 1 base and J lost 0; bases outside the gene matches: 4. The CDR3 runs 16 residues. In germline, CDR1 is MDHEN, CDR2 SYDVKM. CDR3 DNA sequence: TGTGCCAGCAGTTTATTTTGGACAGGGATGAACACTGAAGCTTTCTTT. This translates into CASSLFWTGMNTEAFF.

This clonotype occurred many times. This chain links TRBV6-2 or TRBV6-3 with TRBJ2-1, with D possibly being TRBD1 (8 bases). V was cut by 10 bases and J by 8 bases, with 18 bases left in between. Germline V gene lookup returns CDR1 MNHEY and CDR2 SVGEGT. This CDR3 has 13 residues. The CDR3 DNA reads as TGTGCCACAGAACGACAGGGGAGGGATGAGCAGTTCTTC. It translates to CATERQGRDEQFF.

This clonotype has just a few counts. The V and J genes are TRBV7-8 and TRBJ2-3; D unresolved. V was cut by 9 bases and J by 0 bases, with 7 bases left in between. CDR3 length: 12 residues. Germline values: CDR1 SGHVS, CDR2 FQNEAQ. The CDR3: CASSESTDTQYF. DNA of the CDR3: TGTGCCAGTTCAGAAAGCACAGATACGCAGTATTTT.

The chain combines TRBV11-2 with TRBJ2-7; D is perhaps TRBD1 (6 bases). V lost 9 bases and J 1 base, leaving 13 bases between the germline ends. There are 13 residues in the CDR3. Per germline, CDR1 SGHAT and CDR2 FQNNGV. The DNA of the CDR3 is TGTGCCAGTATCCGGGACACTTCCTACGAGCAGTACTTC. This translates into CASIRDTSYEQYF.

This clonotype occurred a few times. This chain uses TRBV4-3 with TRBJ2-7; D might be TRBD1 or TRBD2, each matching 5 bases. With 4 bases removed from V and 2 bases from J, the gap between germline ends came to 12 bases. The CDR3 consists of 14 residues. The germline CDR1 and CDR2 sequences are LGHNA and YSLEER. The CDR3, as DNA: TGCGCCAGCAGCCCGGGACGGGAACCCTACGAGCAGTACTTC. This codes for CASSPGREPYEQYF.

The chain employs TRBV5-1 and TRBJ1-2; D is possibly TRBD1 (6 bases). Germline V lookup: CDR1 SGHRS, CDR2 YFSETQ. This CDR3 has 14 residues. V lost 2 bases, J lost 8 bases, and 16 bases lay in between. The CDR3: CASSFLTGGAGYTF. CDR3 coding DNA: TGCGCCAGCAGCTTTCTGACAGGCGGCGCGGGCTACACCTTC.

Details on this clonotype: A much larger clonotype is one base distant, so this may be a read error. The genes are TRBV20-1 and TRBJ1-1; 7 bases map to TRBD1. Germline CDR1 is DFQATT and CDR2 is SNEGSKA (reference sequence). J lost 5 bases, V lost 5 bases, and 17 bases had no gene match. This CDR3 is 16 amino acids long. The CDR3 region is CSAGSGRGVRKTEAFF. CDR3 nucleotides: TGCAGTGCTGGGTCGGGCAGGGGGGTGAGGAAGACTGAAGCTTTCTTT.

The chain employs TRBV5-1 and TRBJ1-5, with 7 nucleotides matching TRBD1. V lost 8 bases and J lost 5; bases outside the gene matches: 4. CDR1 and CDR2 from the germline V gene are SGHRS and YFSETQ. There are 12 residues in the CDR3. The CDR3 loop reads CARQGKDQPQHF. CDR3 nucleotides: TGCGCCAGACAGGGGAAGGATCAGCCCCAGCATTTT.

This clonotype was seen more than once but under ten times. V gene TRBV6-5 combines with J gene TRBJ2-7, with TRBD1 matching over 8 bases. This CDR3 spans 13 amino acids. Trimming removed 7 bases from V and 4 bases from J; junction bases left unmatched: 6. Germline V gene data show CDR1 as MNHEY and CDR2 as SVGAGI. CDR3 loop: CASKDRGGYEQYF. CDR3 DNA: TGTGCCAGCAAAGACAGGGGAGGTTACGAGCAGTACTTC.

The gene calls are TRBV4-2 and TRBJ1-6; a possible D gene is TRBD1 (6 bases). The length of the CDR3 is 15 residues. Deletions cut 0 bases from V and 7 bases from J, with 10 bases between. Per germline, CDR1 LGHNA and CDR2 YNFKEQ. The CDR3 nucleotides are TGTGCCAGCAGCCAAGATCCAGGGGCGAATTCACCCCTCCACTTT. Its translation is CASSQDPGANSPLHF.

This clonotype was picked up a small number of times. This chain uses TRBV7-2 with TRBJ1-1; no firm D call. V dropped 5 bases and J dropped 7 bases, with 14 bases sitting between them. Germline V CDR1 and CDR2: SGHTA, FQGNSA. This CDR3 is built from 13 residues. The CDR3 region is CASSPSHGFEAFF. Written as DNA, the CDR3 is TGTGCCAGCAGCCCTTCACACGGCTTTGAAGCTTTCTTT.

Only a few counts were recorded for this clonotype. The rearrangement uses TRBV20-1 and TRBJ2-5; tentatively, D is TRBD2 (5 bases). Looked up from germline, CDR1 is DFQATT and CDR2 is SNEGSKA (reference sequence). The length of the CDR3 is 12 residues. Trimming left V 5 bases short and J 9 bases short, with 16 bases between. CDR3 loop: CSAQEGGRAQYF. The CDR3 DNA follows: TGCAGTGCTCAGGAAGGCGGGCGGGCCCAGTACTTC.

The V gene is TRBV20-1, the J gene TRBJ1-6, with 9 bases fitting TRBD1. Germline V gives CDR1 DFQATT, CDR2 SNEGSKA (reference sequence). The CDR3 totals 15 residues. After removal of 1 base from V and 7 bases from J, the junction contained 5 bases not matched to a gene. The CDR3 DNA reads TGCAGTGCTAGAGGGACAGGGGCGGGAAATTCACCCCTCCACTTT. Protein product: CSARGTGAGNSPLHF.

This clonotype was seen only a few times. V usage is TRBV20-1 and J usage is TRBJ2-1; D assignment may be TRBD1 or TRBD2 (6 bases each). The length of the CDR3 is 15 residues. The V and J ends lost 0 bases and 1 base respectively, with 10 bases between them. CDR1 DFQATT and CDR2 SNEGSKA come from the germline V gene (reference sequence). CDR3: CSARDVGGSYNEQFF. CDR3 nucleotides: TGCAGTGCTAGAGACGTAGGGGGGTCCTACAATGAGCAGTTCTTC.

This clonotype was counted many times. The V and J genes are TRBV11-2 and TRBJ2-1; D gene uncertain. Trimming took 1 base from V and 6 from J, leaving 13 bases between them. Looked up from germline, CDR1 is SGHAT and CDR2 is FQNNGV. The CDR3 spans 15 residues. CDR3 residues: CASSLGPEVVNEQFF. In nucleotides, the CDR3 is TGTGCCAGCAGCTTAGGACCAGAGGTTGTCAATGAGCAGTTCTTC.

The chain combines TRBV9 with TRBJ2-7; D is unclear. V dropped 4 bases and J dropped 6 bases, with 14 bases sitting between them. The length of the CDR3 is 13 residues. The germline CDR1 and CDR2 sequences are SGDLS and YYNGEE. This chain's CDR3 is CASSPPLDSEQYF. The CDR3 DNA reads TGTGCCAGCAGCCCCCCTCTAGACTCCGAGCAGTACTTC.

This chain uses TRBV7-2 with TRBJ2-3; 10 bases map to TRBD2. This CDR3 region has 16 residues. J gave up 1 base and V 0 bases, and 1 base lay outside the gene matches. Looked up from germline, CDR1 is SGHTA and CDR2 is FQGNSA. The CDR3 sequence is CASSLAGTSGTDTQYF. The DNA for the CDR3 is TGTGCCAGCAGCTTAGCGGGGACTAGCGGCACAGATACGCAGTATTTT.

This chain joins TRBV12-3 or TRBV12-4 and TRBJ1-5, with a possible D match to TRBD1 (6 bases). V gave up 8 bases and J gave up 2 bases, with 13 bases separating them. This CDR3 has 14 amino acids. The CDR3 region is CASGSGHGNQPQHF. In nucleotides, the CDR3 is TGTGCCAGCGGTTCGGGACACGGCAATCAGCCCCAGCATTTT.